This TCR beta chain was captured in a study of T cell responses to AZD1222 COVID-19 vaccine. Sequencing used immunoSEQ multiplex PCR; TCRdb keeps in-frame clones, though not all of them. The sample has more than 95,000 clones, 90% seen once; the top ten hold nearly 4.5%. Germline CDR1 reads MDHEN; CDR2 reads SYDVKM. The ends were cut back, 5 bases at V and 5 bases at J, with 13 bases in the middle. This CDR3 comprises 15 residues. The sample consisted of peripheral blood, taken on day 0 of MenACWY control vaccination. The chain is built from TRBV28 and TRBJ1-6; D ambiguous. This TCR came from an adult in good health. CDR3 DNA sequence: TGTGCCAGCAGTCTGAAGACCCAGAATAATTCACCCCTCCACTTT. It codes for CASSLKTQNNSPLHF.